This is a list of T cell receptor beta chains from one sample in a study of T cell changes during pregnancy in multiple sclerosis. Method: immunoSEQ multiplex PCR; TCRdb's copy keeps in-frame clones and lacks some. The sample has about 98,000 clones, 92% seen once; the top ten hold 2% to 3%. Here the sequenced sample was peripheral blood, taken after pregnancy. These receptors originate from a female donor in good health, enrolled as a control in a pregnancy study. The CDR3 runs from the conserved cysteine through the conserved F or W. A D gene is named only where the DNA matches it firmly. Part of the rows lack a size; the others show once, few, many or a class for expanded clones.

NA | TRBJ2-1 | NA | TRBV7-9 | TGTGCCAGGACGGACATGAACAATGAGCAGTTCTTC | CARTDMNNEQFF
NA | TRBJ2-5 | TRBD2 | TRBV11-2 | TGTGCCAGCAGCCCACCGACTAGCGGGGGGCAAGAGACCCAGTACTTC | CASSPPTSGGQETQYF
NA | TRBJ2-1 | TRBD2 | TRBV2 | TGTGCCAGCAGTGAAAGTGGGCTAGCGGGGGGGCGCTACAATGAGCAGTTCTTC | CASSESGLAGGRYNEQFF
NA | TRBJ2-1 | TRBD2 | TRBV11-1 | TGTGCCAGCAGCGATGGACTAGCCGGTCGCTACAATGAGCAGTTCTTC | CASSDGLAGRYNEQFF
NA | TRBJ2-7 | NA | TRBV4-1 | TGCGCCAGCAGCCAAGTAGGACAGTCCTACGAGCAGTACTTC | CASSQVGQSYEQYF
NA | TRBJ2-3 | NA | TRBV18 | TGTGCCAGCTCGCGCGCCACAGATACGCAGTATTTT | CASSRATDTQYF
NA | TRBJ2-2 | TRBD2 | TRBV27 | TGTGCCAGCAGAAAAGGGGCGGGAGTGGAGACCGGGGAGCTGTTTTTT | CASRKGAGVETGELFF
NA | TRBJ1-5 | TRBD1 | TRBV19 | TGTGCCAGTAGTATAGCAGGGGGCAGAAGCAATCAGCCCCAGCATTTT | CASSIAGGRSNQPQHF
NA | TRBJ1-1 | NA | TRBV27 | TGTGCCAGCAGTTCCCAGTTTTCCACTGAAGCTTTCTTT | CASSSQFSTEAFF
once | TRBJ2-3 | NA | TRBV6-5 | TGTGCCAGCAGCCCCGCGGTTGCTACAGATACGCAGTATTTT | CASSPAVATDTQYF
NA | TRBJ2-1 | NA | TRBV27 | TGTGCCAGCAGTTTATTTGCAGGGTCAGGAAATGAGCAGTTCTTC | CASSLFAGSGNEQFF
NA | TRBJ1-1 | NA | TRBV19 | TGTGCCAGTAGTATTGAAACAGGACGGAACACTGAAGCTTTCTTT | CASSIETGRNTEAFF
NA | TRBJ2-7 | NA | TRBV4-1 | TGCGCCAGCAGCCAAGATGGGAGCCCGGACGGCGAGCAGTACTTC | CASSQDGSPDGEQYF
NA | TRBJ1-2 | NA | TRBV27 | TGTGCCAGCAGTTTATCGAGGAGTCTGGGCTACACCTTC | CASSLSRSLGYTF
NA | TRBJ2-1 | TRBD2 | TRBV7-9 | TGTGCCAGCAGCTTACTTGCGATAGCGGGACACAATGAGCAGTTCTTC | CASSLLAIAGHNEQFF
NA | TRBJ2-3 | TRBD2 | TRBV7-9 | TGTGCCACCTCTCGGGGGGGCACAGATACGCAGTATTTT | CATSRGGTDTQYF
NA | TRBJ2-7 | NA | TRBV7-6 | TGTGCCAGCAGCTTAGGGGCCTCCTACGAGCAGCACTTC | CASSLGASYEQHF
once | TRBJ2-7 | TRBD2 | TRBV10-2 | TGCGCCAGCAGGCCTGGGGCGGGGGGGACCTACGAGCAGTACTTC | CASRPGAGGTYEQYF
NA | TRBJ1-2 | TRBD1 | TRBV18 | TGTGCCAGCTCACCAGCCGGGACAGGCTTTAATTACACCTTC | CASSPAGTGFNYTF
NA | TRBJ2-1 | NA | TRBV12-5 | TGTGCTAGTGGTTACACCCCGGGACTCCTTAATGAGCAGTTCTTC | CASGYTPGLLNEQFF
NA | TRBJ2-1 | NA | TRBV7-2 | TGTGCCAGCAGCCTTAGCGGAAATGAGCAGTTCTTC | CASSLSGNEQFF
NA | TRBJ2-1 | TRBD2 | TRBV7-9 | TGTGCCAGCAGCCGGACTAGCGGGGACTACGGGGATGAGCAGTTCTTC | CASSRTSGDYGDEQFF
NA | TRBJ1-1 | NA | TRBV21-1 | TGTGCCAGCAGCTCACAGGGTCGCAACACTGAAGCTTTCTTT | CASSSQGRNTEAFF
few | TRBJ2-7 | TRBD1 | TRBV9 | TGTGCCAGCAGCGTAGGGACAGGGGACGAGCAGTACTTC | CASSVGTGDEQYF
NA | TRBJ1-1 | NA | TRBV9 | TGTGCCAGCAGCGTAGCTGGACAGACTGAAGCTTTCTTT | CASSVAGQTEAFF
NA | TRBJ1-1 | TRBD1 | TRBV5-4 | TGTGCCAGCAGAAGAACAGGGGAGGAAGCTTTCTTT | CASRRTGEEAFF
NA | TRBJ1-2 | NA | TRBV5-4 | TGTGCCAGCAGCTTGGGCCAGCGTACAACCTATGGCTACACCTTC | CASSLGQRTTYGYTF
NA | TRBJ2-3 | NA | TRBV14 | TGTGCCAGCAGCCAGCATCAGGGCACAGATACGCAGTATTTT | CASSQHQGTDTQYF
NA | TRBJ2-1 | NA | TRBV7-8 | TGTGCCAGCAGCTTCCGGGACTTATCCTACAATGAGCAGTTCTTC | CASSFRDLSYNEQFF
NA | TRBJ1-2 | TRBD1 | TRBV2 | TGTGCCACCGCAGGGGGCGAGGACGCCTATGGCTACACCTTC | CATAGGEDAYGYTF
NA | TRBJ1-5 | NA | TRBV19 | TGTGCCAGTAGTACTCAGGCAGGGAGCAATCAGCCCCAGCATTTT | CASSTQAGSNQPQHF
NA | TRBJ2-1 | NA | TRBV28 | TGTGCCACCAGTTACCGCAGGGGTGAGCAGTTCTTC | CATSYRRGEQFF
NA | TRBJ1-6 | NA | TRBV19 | TGTGCCAGTAGTATTGCTTTTGGAGGCTCACCCCTCCACTTT | CASSIAFGGSPLHF
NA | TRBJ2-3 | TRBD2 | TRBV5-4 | TGTGCCAGCAGGGTTAGCGGGAGAACAGATACGCAGTATTTT | CASRVSGRTDTQYF
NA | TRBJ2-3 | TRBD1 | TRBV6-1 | TGTGCCAGCAGTGCTAACCCACCTACAGGGGGCGCCGCAGATACGCAGTATTTT | CASSANPPTGGAADTQYF
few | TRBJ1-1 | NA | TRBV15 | TGTGCCACCAGCATACAGACCGGGACGGGGGGGACTGAAGCTTTCTTT | CATSIQTGTGGTEAFF
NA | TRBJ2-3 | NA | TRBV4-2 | TGTGCCAGCAGCCAAGATGCGCTCACTCCAGATACGCAGTATTTT | CASSQDALTPDTQYF
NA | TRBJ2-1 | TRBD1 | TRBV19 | TGTGCCAGTAGTCAAACAGGGGTGAGGGAGCAGTTCTTC | CASSQTGVREQFF
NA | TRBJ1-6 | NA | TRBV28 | TGTGCCAGCAGTGCGCCGACAGTGGGTAATTCACCCCTCCACTTT | CASSAPTVGNSPLHF
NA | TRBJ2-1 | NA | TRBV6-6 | TGTGCCAGCAGTTACCCGGGGGAGGACAATGAGCAGTTCTTC | CASSYPGEDNEQFF
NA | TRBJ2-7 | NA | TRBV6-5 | TGTGCCAGCAGTTACTCCAGGGATTCCTACGAGCAGTACTTC | CASSYSRDSYEQYF
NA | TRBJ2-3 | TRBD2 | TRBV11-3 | TGTGCCAGCAGCTCTAGCGGAGATACGCAGTATTTT | CASSSSGDTQYF
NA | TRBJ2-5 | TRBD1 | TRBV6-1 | TGTGCCAGCGGGACAGGGGGCCGGGAGACCCAGTACTTC | CASGTGGRETQYF
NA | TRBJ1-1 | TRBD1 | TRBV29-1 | TGCAGCGTGACAGGGGGCTTTCCCAACCCAAACACTGAAGCTTTCTTT | CSVTGGFPNPNTEAFF
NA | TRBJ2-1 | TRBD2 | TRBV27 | TGTGCCAGCATGCGGCTAGCGGGAAGTTACAATGAGCAGTTCTTC | CASMRLAGSYNEQFF